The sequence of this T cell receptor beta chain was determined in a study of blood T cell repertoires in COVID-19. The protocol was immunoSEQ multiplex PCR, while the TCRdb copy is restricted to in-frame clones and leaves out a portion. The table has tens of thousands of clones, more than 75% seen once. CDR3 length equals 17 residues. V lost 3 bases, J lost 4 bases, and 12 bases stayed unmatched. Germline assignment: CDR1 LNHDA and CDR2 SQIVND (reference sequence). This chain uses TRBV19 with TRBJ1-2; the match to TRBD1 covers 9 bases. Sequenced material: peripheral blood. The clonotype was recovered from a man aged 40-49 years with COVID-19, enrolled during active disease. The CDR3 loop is CASSMDRGSAYGYGYTF. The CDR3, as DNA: TGTGCCAGTAGTATGGACAGGGGTTCGGCCTATGGCTATGGCTACACCTTC. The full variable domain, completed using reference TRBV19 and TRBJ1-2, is DGGITQSPKYLFRKEGQNVTLSCEQNLNHDAMYWYRQDPGQGLRLIYYSQIVNDFQKGDIAEGYSVSREKKESFPLTVTSAQKNPTAFYLCASSMDRGSAYGYGYTFGSGTRLTVV.